A single sample is the source of the 26 T cell receptor beta chains below, sequenced in a study of T cell responses to AZD1222 COVID-19 vaccine. Method: immunoSEQ multiplex PCR; TCRdb's copy keeps in-frame clones and lacks some. The sample holds roughly 200,000 clones, approximately 95% seen once. Sequenced here: peripheral blood, sampled 28 days after the second dose of the MenACWY control vaccine. These receptors were collected from an adult who received the MenACWY meningococcal vaccine as a control.

This rearrangement joins TRBV21-1 to TRBJ1-2. TRBV21-1 is a pseudogene. This CDR3 has 10 residues. CDR3 loop: CASPNYGYTF. Here the CDR3 DNA reads TGTGCCTCCCCCAACTATGGCTACACCTTC.

This rearrangement joins TRBV28 to TRBJ1-2, with 10 bases fitting TRBD1. Germline CDR1 and CDR2: MDHEN and SYDVKM. V lost 10 bases, J lost 2 bases, and 7 bases stayed unmatched. The CDR3 contains 14 residues. In DNA, the CDR3 is TGTGCCATTGGGAGACAGGGGGCGAACTATGGCTACACCTTC. Amino acid sequence: CAIGRQGANYGYTF.

The chain links TRBV29-1 to TRBJ1-4, with D unclear. Trimming removed 5 bases from V and 5 bases from J, with 12 bases in between. CDR1 is SQVTM, CDR2 ANQGSEA, per germline. This CDR3 is built from 13 residues. In DNA form, the CDR3 reads TGCAGCGTTCGGCCTGGATCGAATGAAAAACTGTTTTTT. It specifies CSVRPGSNEKLFF. The variable domain in full, completed from reference TRBV29-1 and TRBJ1-4, reads SAVISQKPSRDICQRGTSLTIQCQVDSQVTMMFWYRQQPGQSLTLIATANQGSEATYESGFVIDKFPISRPNLTFSTLTVSNMSPEDSSIYLCSVRPGSNEKLFFGSGTQLSVL.

This chain uses TRBV6-6 with TRBJ1-5, with D maybe TRBD1 (5 bases). Germline loops: CDR1 MNHNY, CDR2 SVGAGI (reference sequence). This CDR3 contains 14 residues. Trimming took 5 bases from V and 0 from J, leaving 8 bases between them. CDR3 amino acids: CASSGTYSNQPQHF. The DNA for the CDR3 is TGTGCCAGCAGTGGGACGTATAGCAATCAGCCCCAGCATTTT.

The chain is built from TRBV18 and TRBJ2-2, with TRBD1 as a possible D gene (6 bases). V was cut by 3 bases and J by 4 bases, with 12 bases left in between. From germline, CDR1 is KGHSH and CDR2 LQKENI. This CDR3 has 15 amino acids. The CDR3 sequence is CASSPSQGSTGELFF. Written as DNA, the CDR3 is TGTGCCAGCTCACCGTCACAGGGCTCCACCGGGGAGCTGTTTTTT.

The J gene is TRBJ2-5, the V gene TRBV5-1; 9 nucleotides align to TRBD1. The length of the CDR3 is 15 residues. The V gene's germline CDR1 is SGHRS and CDR2 YFSETQ. Unmatched junction bases numbered 10, after V lost 6 bases and J lost 4 bases. The CDR3 here is CASNVQGAIGETQYF. CDR3 DNA: TGCGCCAGCAACGTACAGGGGGCGATAGGAGAGACCCAGTACTTC.

This chain joins TRBV4-2 and TRBJ2-1, with D possibly being TRBD1 or TRBD2 (5 bases each). Trimming cost V 3 bases and J 9 bases, with 12 bases left between them. The CDR3 runs to 13 residues. Germline V gene data show CDR1 as LGHNA and CDR2 as YNFKEQ. CDR3 in amino acids: CASSQGTRGEQFF. Written as DNA, the CDR3 is TGTGCCAGCAGCCAGGGGACGAGGGGTGAGCAGTTCTTC.

J is TRBJ1-4 and V is TRBV28; D gene ambiguous. The length of the CDR3 is 12 residues. Germline CDR1 and CDR2: MDHEN and SYDVKM. Deletions cut 7 bases from V and 0 bases from J, with 3 bases between. DNA for the CDR3: TGTGCCAGCACGGCAACTAATGAAAAACTGTTTTTT. Protein product: CASTATNEKLFF.

The rearrangement uses TRBV28 and TRBJ1-1; D uncertain. The V end was cut by 3 bases, the J end by 8 bases, with 7 bases between. This CDR3 has 11 residues. Germline V gene sequence: CDR1 MDHEN, CDR2 SYDVKM. The CDR3 loop reads CASSLRSEAFF. In nucleotides, the CDR3 is TGTGCCAGCAGTTTGAGGTCCGAAGCTTTCTTT.

The CDR3 coding sequence is TGTGCCAGCAGCGGACAGAAAAACACTGAAGCTTTCTTT. This sequence encodes CASSGQKNTEAFF. The chain uses TRBV9 and TRBJ1-1; TRBD1 is a possible D gene (5 bases). The CDR3 loop spans 13 amino acids. V gave up 3 bases and J gave up 2 bases, with 8 bases separating them. Germline loops: CDR1 SGDLS, CDR2 YYNGEE.

This clone occurred once. This chain connects TRBV6-5 to TRBJ1-4; D is possibly TRBD1 (5 bases). V was cut by 7 bases and J by 4 bases, with 16 bases left in between. In germline, CDR1 is MNHEY, CDR2 SVGAGI. CDR3 length equals 15 residues. CDR3 sequence reads: CASKLGPRINEKLFF. The CDR3, as DNA: TGTGCCAGCAAATTGGGGCCCCGAATTAATGAAAAACTGTTTTTT.

The CDR3 region is CASSQGSPVGSPLHF. CDR3 nucleotides: TGCGCCAGCAGCCAGGGGTCCCCTGTTGGTTCACCCCTCCACTTT. The chain links TRBV4-1 to TRBJ1-6; no definite D call. The CDR3 loop spans 15 amino acids. V lost 3 bases, J lost 9 bases, and 15 bases lay in between. Germline assignment: CDR1 MGHRA and CDR2 YSYEKL.

The rearrangement joins TRBV6-5 to TRBJ1-6; D gene uncertain. Germline V gene sequence: CDR1 MNHEY, CDR2 SVGAGI. This CDR3 has 13 residues. Between the trimmed V and J ends, which lost 6 bases and 7 bases, there was a span of 10 bases. The CDR3 loop reads CASSPELNSPLHF. The DNA of the CDR3 is TGTGCCAGCAGCCCCGAGTTGAATTCACCCCTCCACTTT.

This chain connects TRBV28 to TRBJ1-5; D is perhaps TRBD1 (6 bases). Germline V gives CDR1 MDHEN, CDR2 SYDVKM. The CDR3 is 15 residues long. The V gene lost 7 bases and the J gene lost 6 bases, with 19 bases spanning the gap. The DNA for the CDR3 is TGTGCCAGCACACCTAGTGGGCAGGGGACTCAGCCCCAGCATTTT. Its protein is CASTPSGQGTQPQHF.

The chain is built from TRBV19 and TRBJ1-1; maybe TRBD1 (5 bases). Between the trimmed V and J ends, which lost 10 bases and 2 bases, there was a span of 14 bases. The V gene's germline CDR1 is LNHDA and CDR2 SQIVND (reference sequence). The CDR3 consists of 13 residues. The CDR3 region is CATRDSHNTEAFF. DNA of the CDR3: TGTGCCACCCGGGACTCTCATAACACTGAAGCTTTCTTT.

This chain uses TRBV7-9 with TRBJ1-3; D is uncertain. The CDR3 contains 14 residues. V was pared by 3 bases and J by 0 bases, with 6 bases between. From germline, CDR1 is SEHNR and CDR2 FQNEAQ (reference sequence). The DNA of the CDR3 is TGTGCCAGCAGCTTTAGGAGCTCTGGAAACACCATATATTTT. Encoded protein: CASSFRSSGNTIYF.

V and J are TRBV30 and TRBJ1-6; no firm D call. This CDR3 has 13 amino acids. CDR1 is GTSNPN, CDR2 SVGIG, per germline (reference sequence). Trimming took 0 bases from V and 7 from J, leaving 7 bases between them. The DNA for the CDR3 is TGTGCCTGGAGTGTGACGGCCAATTCACCCCTCCACTTT. Translating gives CAWSVTANSPLHF.

This chain connects TRBV11-2 to TRBJ1-1, with 7 bases fitting TRBD1. The CDR3 has 15 amino acids. After removal of 5 bases from V and 0 bases from J, the junction contained 6 bases not matched to a gene. Germline V gene data show CDR1 as SGHAT and CDR2 as FQNNGV. The DNA of the CDR3 is TGTGCCAGCAGCCCGAGAGGGACAGTGAACACTGAAGCTTTCTTT. It specifies CASSPRGTVNTEAFF.

The chain is built from TRBV19 and TRBJ1-6, with D possibly TRBD1 on 5 matching bases. Germline CDR1 LNHDA, CDR2 SQIVND (reference sequence). The CDR3 sequence is 13 residues long. Trimming removed 11 bases at V and 9 bases at J, with 17 bases between. The CDR3 region has the DNA TGTGCCTGCCGGGACCCGGGTACTTCACCCCTCCACTTT. Its protein is CACRDPGTSPLHF. The complete variable domain, with remaining parts taken from reference TRBV19 and TRBJ1-6, reads DGGITQSPKYLFRKEGQNVTLSCEQNLNHDAMYWYRQDPGQGLRLIYYSQIVNDFQKGDIAEGYSVSREKKESFPLTVTSAQKNPTAFYLCACRDPGTSPLHFGNGTRLTVT.

A single count supports this clone. The V gene is TRBV2, the J gene TRBJ1-2, with D perhaps TRBD1 (6 bases). Germline V gene lookup returns CDR1 SNHLY and CDR2 FYNNEI. V lost 6 bases, J lost 0 bases, and 14 bases lay in between. The CDR3 runs 15 residues. The CDR3 DNA is TGTGCCAGCAGGAGGGAGGGGGGAGCTAACTATGGCTACACCTTC. This translates into CASRREGGANYGYTF.

The V call is TRBV21-1, the J call TRBJ1-6. TRBV21-1 is an annotated pseudogene. This CDR3 spans 14 amino acids. The CDR3 DNA sequence: TGTGCCAGCATTACTGACTCGACTAATTCACCCCTCCACTTT. Translation gives CASITDSTNSPLHF.

As for this clone: At one end, the junction sequence differs from germline, possibly due to a read error. The genes are TRBV6-5 and TRBJ1-5; D not resolved. Germline loops: CDR1 MNHEY, CDR2 SVGAGI. The CDR3 is 14 amino acids. CDR3 DNA: TGTGCCAGCAGTGACTCCCGGCAGTATCAGCCCCAGCATTTT. It is translated as CASSDSRQYQPQHF.

The rearrangement links TRBV27 to TRBJ1-5; D ambiguous. The CDR3 spans 15 residues. Germline CDR1 is MNHEY and CDR2 is SMNVEV (reference sequence). Trimming left V 3 bases short and J 0 bases short, with 9 bases between. The CDR3 DNA reads as TGTGCCAGCAGTTTGGGCAGGAATAGCAATCAGCCCCAGCATTTT. This encodes CASSLGRNSNQPQHF.

In DNA form, the CDR3 reads TGCGCCAGCAGTGAGTCGGGGACAGAGCGACTCTATGGCTACACCTTC. Encoded protein: CASSESGTERLYGYTF. The chain combines TRBV10-2 with TRBJ1-2; 7 bases fit TRBD1. This CDR3 is built from 16 residues. J lost 4 bases, V lost 0 bases, and 8 bases had no gene match. Germline-derived CDR1 and CDR2 are WSHSY and SAAADI.

The rearrangement uses TRBV5-1 and TRBJ1-3; D is uncertain. The CDR3 totals 17 residues. Germline CDR1 reads SGHRS; CDR2 reads YFSETQ. Trimming removed 0 bases at V and 0 bases at J, with 13 bases between. CDR3 sequence (DNA): TGCGCCAGCAGCTTGGATTCAGGCCTGAGCTCTGGAAACACCATATATTTT. Amino acid sequence: CASSLDSGLSSGNTIYF.

V usage is TRBV6-6 and J usage is TRBJ1-4; D uncertain. The germline CDR1 and CDR2 sequences are MNHNY and SVGAGI (reference sequence). V was trimmed by 4 bases and J by 6 bases, leaving 9 bases between them. There are 13 residues in the CDR3. The CDR3 loop reads CASSFEKDEKLFF. In DNA, the CDR3 is TGTGCCAGCAGTTTTGAGAAGGATGAAAAACTGTTTTTT.